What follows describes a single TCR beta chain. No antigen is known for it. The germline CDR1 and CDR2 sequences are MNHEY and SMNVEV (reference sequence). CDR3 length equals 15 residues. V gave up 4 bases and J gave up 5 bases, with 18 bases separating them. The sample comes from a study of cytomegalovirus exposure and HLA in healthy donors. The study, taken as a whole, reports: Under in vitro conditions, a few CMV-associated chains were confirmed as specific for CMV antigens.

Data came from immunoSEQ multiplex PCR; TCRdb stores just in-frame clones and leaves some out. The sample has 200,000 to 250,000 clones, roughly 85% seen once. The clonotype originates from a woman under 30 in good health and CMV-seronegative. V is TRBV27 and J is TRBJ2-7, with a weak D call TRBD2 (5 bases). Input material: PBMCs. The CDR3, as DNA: TGTGCCAGCAGTTCCCCACTAGTAACTAGGAACGAGCAGTACTTC. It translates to CASSSPLVTRNEQYF.